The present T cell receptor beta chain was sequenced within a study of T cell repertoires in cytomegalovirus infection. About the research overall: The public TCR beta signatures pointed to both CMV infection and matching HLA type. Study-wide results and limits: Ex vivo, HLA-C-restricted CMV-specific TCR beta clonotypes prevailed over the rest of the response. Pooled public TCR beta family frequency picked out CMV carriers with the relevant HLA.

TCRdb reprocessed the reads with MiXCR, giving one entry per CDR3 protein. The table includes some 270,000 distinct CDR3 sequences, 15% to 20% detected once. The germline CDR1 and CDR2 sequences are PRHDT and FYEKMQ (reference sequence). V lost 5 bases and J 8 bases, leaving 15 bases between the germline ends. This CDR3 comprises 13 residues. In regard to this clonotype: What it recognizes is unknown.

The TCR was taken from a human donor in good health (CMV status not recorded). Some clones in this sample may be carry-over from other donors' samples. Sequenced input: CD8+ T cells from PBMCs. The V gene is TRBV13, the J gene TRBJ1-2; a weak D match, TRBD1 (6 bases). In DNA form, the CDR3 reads TGTGCCAGCAGCATCGGGACAATCGCGGGCTACACCTTC. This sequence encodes CASSIGTIAGYTF.